This entry lists 30 T cell receptor beta chains sequenced from one sample in a study of Ad26.COV2.S vaccination and SARS-CoV-2 variants. Assay used: immunoSEQ multiplex PCR; TCRdb lists only in-frame clones, some missing. The sample has roughly 380,000 clones, 92% seen once. The sample in question was peripheral blood, obtained after recovery from COVID-19. The receptors originated from a human donor who had recovered from COVID-19.

CDR3 bases: TGTGCCAGTAGTATCGCCGGGACGGAGGGAAACACCATATATTTT. Protein sequence: CASSIAGTEGNTIYF. V and J are TRBV19 and TRBJ1-3; D may be TRBD1 (5 bases). Trimming stripped 3 bases from V and 4 bases from J, with 13 bases between. Per the germline V gene, CDR1 is LNHDA and CDR2 is SQIVND (reference sequence). The CDR3 spans 15 residues.

The V gene is TRBV6-2 or TRBV6-3, the J gene TRBJ2-2; D gene ambiguous. The V end lost 4 bases, the J end lost 1 base, and 1 base lay between the germline ends. CDR1 is MNHEY and CDR2 is SVGEGT in the germline V gene. CDR3 length: 12 residues. DNA of the CDR3: TGTGCCAGCAGTTGGAACACCGGGGAGCTGTTTTTT. Protein product: CASSWNTGELFF.

J is TRBJ2-5 and V is TRBV11-2; possible D gene TRBD2, 6 bases. Germline V gene data show CDR1 as SGHAT and CDR2 as FQNNGV. The CDR3 loop spans 14 amino acids. V shed 5 bases and J shed 3 bases, with 13 bases lying between them. The CDR3 sequence: CASSGVADKETQYF. DNA of the CDR3: TGTGCCAGCAGCGGGGTAGCGGACAAAGAGACCCAGTACTTC.

Comment on this clone: Being one base from a much bigger clone, this may be a read error. The gene calls are TRBV14 and TRBJ1-1, with unresolved D. V shed 0 bases and J shed 0 bases, with 2 bases lying between them. This CDR3 spans 13 amino acids. Germline V lookup: CDR1 SGHDN, CDR2 FVKESK. CDR3 in amino acids: CASSQEMNTEAFF. CDR3 nucleotide sequence: TGTGCCAGCAGCCAAGAGATGAACACTGAAGCTTTCTTT.

The chain links TRBV24-1 to TRBJ2-3; TRBD2 matches at 9 bases. Germline-derived CDR1 and CDR2 are KGHDR and SFDVKD. The CDR3 has 17 residues. J lost 6 bases, V lost 2 bases, and 11 bases had no gene match. CDR3 in DNA: TGTGCCACCAGTGATTCCTCTTTTGCGGGGGGGCGCGATACGCAGTATTTT. Its translation: CATSDSSFAGGRDTQYF.

The gene calls are TRBV11-2 and TRBJ2-7, with 8 bases fitting TRBD1. The CDR3 runs to 14 residues. The germline gives CDR1 SGHAT, CDR2 FQNNGV. J gave up 0 bases and V 3 bases, and 1 base lay outside the gene matches. CDR3 nucleotides: TGTGCCAGCAGCTTGGGACAGGCCTCCTACGAGCAGTACTTC. As protein: CASSLGQASYEQYF.

This chain connects TRBV5-4 to TRBJ1-4; D unclear. Germline V lookup: CDR1 SGHNT, CDR2 YYREEE (reference sequence). The CDR3 runs to 15 residues. V lost 0 bases to trimming and J lost 2 bases, with 8 bases between them. Written as DNA, the CDR3 is TGTGCCAGCAGCTTGGGTACCGGGACTAATGAAAAACTGTTTTTT. This translates into CASSLGTGTNEKLFF.

The rearrangement uses TRBV2 and TRBJ1-4; 7 bases agree with TRBD1. The CDR3 is 14 residues long. Germline V gene sequence: CDR1 SNHLY, CDR2 FYNNEI. V lost 9 bases to trimming and J lost 0 bases; unmatched junction nucleotides: 4. The CDR3 nucleotides are TGTGCCAGAGGGGACAGTGCAACTAATGAAAAACTGTTTTTT. This encodes CARGDSATNEKLFF.

For this clone: Additional DNA sequences in this sample encode the identical CDR3. The chain employs TRBV12-3 or TRBV12-4 and TRBJ1-2; D gene unclear. The germline V and J ends were trimmed by 3 bases and 8 bases, with 7 bases remaining between them. The length of the CDR3 is 11 residues. DNA of the CDR3: TGTGCCAGCAGTTTGGGTGACGGCTACACCTTC. It specifies CASSLGDGYTF.

V is TRBV5-1 and J is TRBJ1-4; TRBD1 matches 8 bases. V was clipped by 0 bases and J by 7 bases; unmatched bases: 5. The CDR3 is made up of 15 amino acids. Germline assignment: CDR1 SGHRS and CDR2 YFSETQ. The CDR3 loop is CASSLAPGQGEKLFF. CDR3 nucleotide sequence: TGCGCCAGCAGCTTGGCCCCAGGACAGGGTGAAAAACTGTTTTTT.

The chain links TRBV27 to TRBJ1-2, with unresolved D. This CDR3 is built from 17 residues. V lost 0 bases and J 0 bases, leaving 14 bases between the germline ends. The germline CDR1 and CDR2 sequences are MNHEY and SMNVEV (reference sequence). CDR3 protein: CASSLSGEVPPNYGYTF. The CDR3 DNA is TGTGCCAGCAGTTTATCCGGGGAGGTTCCTCCTAACTATGGCTACACCTTC.

The chain couples TRBV6-5 to TRBJ1-1; no firm D call. Trimming left V 8 bases short and J 0 bases short, with 16 bases between. The CDR3 extends over 15 amino acids. The V gene's germline CDR1 is MNHEY and CDR2 SVGAGI. DNA for the CDR3: TGTGCCAGCCACCCGGTGGGCGAGATGAACACTGAAGCTTTCTTT. Residues: CASHPVGEMNTEAFF.

This clone was detected a few times. The genes are TRBV4-2 and TRBJ2-3; D is undetermined. Per germline, CDR1 LGHNA and CDR2 YNFKEQ. Trimming removed 5 bases from V and 7 bases from J, with 13 bases in between. The CDR3 extends over 13 amino acids. CDR3 loop: CASSFRLTNTQYF. The CDR3 DNA reads TGTGCCAGCAGCTTTCGTCTAACAAATACGCAGTATTTT.

The chain uses TRBV5-4 and TRBJ2-7; 15 bases agree with TRBD2. The CDR3 has 17 amino acids. CDR1 is SGHNT, CDR2 YYREEE, per germline (reference sequence). The V and J ends lost 4 bases and 4 bases, in that order; junction bases with no gene match: 9. CDR3 in amino acids: CASSPPGLAGGVYEQYF. In DNA, the CDR3 is TGTGCCAGCAGCCCTCCGGGACTAGCGGGGGGTGTGTACGAGCAGTACTTC.

V usage is TRBV5-4 and J usage is TRBJ2-6, with 8 bases identical to TRBD1. The germline gives CDR1 SGHNT, CDR2 YYREEE (reference sequence). The CDR3 has 15 residues. V lost 6 bases and J lost 3; bases outside the gene matches: 5. CDR3 residues: CASTMTGDGANVLTF. The DNA of the CDR3 is TGTGCCAGCACCATGACAGGGGATGGGGCCAACGTCCTGACTTTC.

The chain couples TRBV7-9 to TRBJ2-5, with 9 positions matching TRBD2. The CDR3 has 15 amino acids. Unmatched junction bases numbered 8, after V lost 4 bases and J lost 5 bases. Germline CDR1 and CDR2: SEHNR and FQNEAQ (reference sequence). The CDR3 sequence: CASSSGSGGGETQYF. CDR3 sequence (DNA): TGTGCCAGCAGCTCGGGTAGCGGGGGTGGGGAGACCCAGTACTTC.

The chain recombines TRBV3-1 (or the pseudogene TRBV3-2) with TRBJ2-7; tentative D call: TRBD2 (7 bases). This CDR3 spans 14 amino acids. Trimming pared 1 base from V and 6 bases from J, leaving 13 bases between. Per germline, CDR1 LGHDT and CDR2 YNNKEL (reference sequence). CDR3 DNA sequence: TGTGCCAGCAGCCAAGCCCGGGGGGCGAGCGAGCAGTACTTC. Protein: CASSQARGASEQYF.

This clone was seen once. The genes are TRBV10-3 and TRBJ2-1, with D perhaps matching TRBD1 (6 bases). V lost 2 bases to trimming and J lost 0 bases, with 14 bases between them. Germline values: CDR1 ENHRY, CDR2 SYGVKD. CDR3 size: 17 residues. CDR3 residues: CAISEPRGRGSYNEQFF. CDR3 sequence (DNA): TGTGCCATCAGTGAGCCTCGGGGCAGGGGCTCCTACAATGAGCAGTTCTTC.

The gene calls are TRBV6-5 and TRBJ1-1; 9 bases are shared with TRBD1. The trim removed 7 bases at V and 3 bases at J, leaving 6 bases unmatched. CDR1 is MNHEY, CDR2 SVGAGI, per germline. The CDR3 runs to 14 residues. CDR3 in amino acids: CASNRDRVDTEAFF. The DNA for the CDR3 is TGTGCCAGCAACCGGGACAGGGTTGACACTGAAGCTTTCTTT.

V usage is TRBV9 and J usage is TRBJ2-7; no firm D call. The CDR3 length is 13 residues. CDR1 is SGDLS, CDR2 YYNGEE, per germline. Deletions cut 0 bases from V and 4 bases from J, with 8 bases between. This CDR3 is CASSVAVGYEQYF. The DNA for the CDR3 is TGTGCCAGCAGCGTAGCTGTCGGTTACGAGCAGTACTTC.

The V call is TRBV10-2, the J call TRBJ2-5; the match to TRBD2 covers 7 bases. Germline V gene lookup returns CDR1 WSHSY and CDR2 SAAADI. J was trimmed by 11 bases and V by 3 bases; bases with no gene match: 15. This CDR3 comprises 15 residues. As DNA, the CDR3 is TGCGCCAGCAGTGAAAGGTTTGGGGCGGGGGACCTTCAGTACTTC. Translated: CASSERFGAGDLQYF.

Worth noting for this clone: Sequence at one end of the junction differs from germline and may be a read error. This chain joins TRBV7-2 and TRBJ1-4; D call uncertain. CDR1 and CDR2 from the germline V gene are SGHTA and FQGNSA. This CDR3 has 15 amino acids. The CDR3 region is CASSSLYRSKEKLFF. DNA of the CDR3: TGTGCCAGCAGCTCTCTCTATCGGTCTAAGGAAAAACTGTTTTTT.

Of note for this clone: Other nucleotide sequences in the sample specify the same CDR3. V and J are TRBV19 and TRBJ1-5, with a weak D call TRBD1 (5 bases). From germline, CDR1 is LNHDA and CDR2 SQIVND (reference sequence). CDR3 length: 13 amino acids. The V end was cut by 5 bases, the J end by 1 base, with 6 bases between. The CDR3 DNA follows: TGTGCCAGTAGTCGGGACAGCAATCAGCCCCAGCATTTT. Residues: CASSRDSNQPQHF.

The gene calls are TRBV10-1 and TRBJ1-1, with D hard to call. V was trimmed by 0 bases and J by 6 bases, leaving 11 bases between them. Germline lookup yields CDR1 WNHNN and CDR2 SYGVQD (reference sequence). The CDR3 has 14 residues. CDR3 sequence reads: CASSESYVRAEAFF. The CDR3 nucleotides are TGCGCCAGCAGTGAGTCATACGTCCGAGCTGAAGCTTTCTTT.

V and J are TRBV29-1 and TRBJ2-7; no firm D call. Germline CDR1 is SQVTM and CDR2 is ANQGSEA. The CDR3 loop spans 13 amino acids. V lost 4 bases to trimming and J lost 0 bases, with 10 bases between them. CDR3 nucleotides: TGCAGCGTTGTGACACCCAGCTCCTACGAGCAGTACTTC. Its protein product is CSVVTPSSYEQYF.

The J gene is TRBJ1-5, the V gene TRBV5-4; D is undetermined. This CDR3 spans 14 amino acids. Per germline, CDR1 SGHNT and CDR2 YYREEE (reference sequence). The V end was cut by 0 bases, the J end by 6 bases, with 10 bases between. Written as DNA, the CDR3 is TGTGCCAGCAGCTTGGGGGGAGTAGGTCAGCCCCAGCATTTT. Amino acid sequence: CASSLGGVGQPQHF.

This chain connects TRBV5-1 to TRBJ2-4; no clear D gene. CDR1 and CDR2 (germline): SGHRS, YFSETQ. The CDR3 runs 13 residues. The V end was cut by 1 base, the J end by 9 bases, with 11 bases between. CDR3 DNA: TGCGCCAGCAGCTTGACCCGTACAAGCATTCAGTACTTC. Its translation: CASSLTRTSIQYF.

J is TRBJ2-5 and V is TRBV5-1; D is perhaps TRBD1 (6 bases). The CDR3 length is 14 residues. The germline gives CDR1 SGHRS, CDR2 YFSETQ. Trimming pared 0 bases from V and 2 bases from J, leaving 8 bases between. DNA for the CDR3: TGCGCCAGCAGCTTGGAAAGGGGGCAAGAGACCCAGTACTTC. The encoded protein is CASSLERGQETQYF.

This clone was seen a single time. V and J are TRBV28 and TRBJ2-2; 9 bases are a match to TRBD1. Per the germline V gene, CDR1 is MDHEN and CDR2 is SYDVKM. This CDR3 contains 15 residues. The V and J ends lost 6 bases and 3 bases, in that order; junction bases with no gene match: 5. The CDR3: CASSPGQGYTGELFF. Here the CDR3 DNA reads TGTGCCAGCAGCCCGGGACAGGGTTACACCGGGGAGCTGTTTTTT. Full variable domain (missing parts from reference TRBV28 and TRBJ2-2): DVKVTQSSRYLVKRTGEKVFLECVQDMDHENMFWYRQDPGLGLRLIYFSYDVKMKEKGDIPEGYSVSREKKERFSLILESASTNQTSMYLCASSPGQGYTGELFFGEGSRLTVL.

The genes are TRBV19 and TRBJ2-7; TRBD1 might be the D (6 bases). The germline V gene has CDR1 LNHDA and CDR2 SQIVND (reference sequence). The CDR3 has 16 residues. Trimming shortened V by 3 bases and J by 0 bases, and 15 bases separated the two germline ends. CDR3: CASSISPDRTSYEQYF. The CDR3 DNA reads as TGTGCCAGTAGTATTTCCCCTGACAGGACCTCCTACGAGCAGTACTTC.